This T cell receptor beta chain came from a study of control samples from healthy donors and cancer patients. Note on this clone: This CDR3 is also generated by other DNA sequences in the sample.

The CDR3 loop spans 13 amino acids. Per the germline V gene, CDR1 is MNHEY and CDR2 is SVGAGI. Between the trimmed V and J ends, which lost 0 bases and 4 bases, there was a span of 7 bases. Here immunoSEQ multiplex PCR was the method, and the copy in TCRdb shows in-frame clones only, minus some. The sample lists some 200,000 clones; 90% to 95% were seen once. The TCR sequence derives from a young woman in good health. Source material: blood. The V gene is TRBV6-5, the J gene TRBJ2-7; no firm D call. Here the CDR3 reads CASSYSGSYEQYF. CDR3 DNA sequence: TGTGCCAGCAGTTACTCGGGATCTTACGAGCAGTACTTC.